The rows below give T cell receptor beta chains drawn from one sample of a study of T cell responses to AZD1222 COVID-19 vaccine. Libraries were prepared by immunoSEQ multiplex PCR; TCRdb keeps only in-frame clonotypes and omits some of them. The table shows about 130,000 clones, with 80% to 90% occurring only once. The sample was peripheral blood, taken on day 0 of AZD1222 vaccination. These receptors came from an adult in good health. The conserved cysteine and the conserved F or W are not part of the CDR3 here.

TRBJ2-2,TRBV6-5,ASRTHGPGELF
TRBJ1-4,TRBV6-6,ASRPTGGDEKLF
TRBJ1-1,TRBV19,ASRQDRDTEAF
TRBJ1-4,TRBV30,AWSGGLNEKLF
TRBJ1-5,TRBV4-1,ASSQDKDSSYQPQH
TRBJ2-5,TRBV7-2,ASSLQGQETQY
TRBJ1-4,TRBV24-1,ATSDYRGDGNEKLF
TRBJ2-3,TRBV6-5,ASRNGGYPDTQY
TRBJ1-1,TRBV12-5,ASGLWAGFMNTEAF
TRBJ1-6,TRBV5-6,ASRRKQDRANSPLH
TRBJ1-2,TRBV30,AWSFTGTGAYGYT
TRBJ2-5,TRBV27,ASSKRGTGETQY
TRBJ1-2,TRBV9,ASSAEGYGYT
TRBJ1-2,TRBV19,ASTPDPPGQRILYGYT
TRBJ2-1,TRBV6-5,ASSYSPAGYNEQF